This T cell receptor beta chain was sequenced during a study of OX40 agonist ivuxolimab in advanced cancers. CDR3 length equals 19 residues. V was clipped by 3 bases and J by 7 bases; unmatched bases: 15. Germline-derived CDR1 and CDR2 are SGDLS and YYNGEE. Some clones are missing from TCRdb's copy, which holds only in-frame ones; the method was immunoSEQ multiplex PCR. The table records tens of thousands of clones, around 86% of them present only once. This specimen was CD4+ or CD8+ T cells sorted from blood, taken in a trial of the OX40 agonist ivuxolimab. The rearrangement links TRBV9 to TRBJ2-4; 14 nucleotides align to TRBD2. The source of this sequence is an adult with an advanced solid tumor such as melanoma, head and neck, liver or kidney cancer. CDR3 DNA: TGTGCCAGCAGCGCGACTATGGGACTAGCGGGAGAATATGGGAACATTCAGTACTTC. Its protein is CASSATMGLAGEYGNIQYF.